The 15 T cell receptor beta chains given below trace back to one sample, sequenced in a study of control samples from healthy donors and cancer patients. The protocol was immunoSEQ multiplex PCR, while the TCRdb copy is restricted to in-frame clones and leaves out a portion. The data show under 200,000 clones, and the top ten clones hold around 2%. Sequencing used blood. These receptors were collected from a woman in her 30s in good health.

The V call is TRBV7-9, the J call TRBJ1-6; 7 bases fit TRBD1. The length of the CDR3 is 16 residues. Germline CDR1 SEHNR, CDR2 FQNEAQ (reference sequence). The ends lost 5 bases at V and 10 bases at J; junction bases unmatched: 14. The CDR3 DNA follows: TGTGCCAGCAGCCACAGGGGAATAGGGCTGGAGTCACCCCTCCACTTT. Translating gives CASSHRGIGLESPLHF.

This chain connects TRBV7-2 to TRBJ2-7; 14 bases are a match to TRBD2. The germline V gene encodes CDR1 SGHTA and CDR2 FQGNSA. This CDR3 comprises 16 residues. With 5 bases clipped from V and 3 bases from J, the junction kept 6 bases outside the gene matches. CDR3 amino acids: CASSPRTSGGNYEQYF. The CDR3 nucleotides are TGTGCCAGCAGCCCCCGGACTAGCGGGGGGAACTACGAGCAGTACTTC.

The V and J genes are TRBV7-9 and TRBJ1-1, with 7 positions matching TRBD1. Germline-derived CDR1 and CDR2 are SEHNR and FQNEAQ (reference sequence). The CDR3 loop spans 19 amino acids. With V trimmed by 0 bases and J by 1 base, 14 bases remained unmatched. This CDR3 reads CASSLASLKGAWGNTEAFF. CDR3 bases: TGTGCCAGCAGCTTAGCGTCCCTAAAGGGGGCGTGGGGGAACACTGAAGCTTTCTTT.

The rearrangement links TRBV19 to TRBJ2-3; D remains unclear. Germline V gene data show CDR1 as LNHDA and CDR2 as SQIVND (reference sequence). The V gene lost 6 bases and the J gene lost 5 bases, with 18 bases spanning the gap. The length of the CDR3 is 15 residues. The chain's CDR3 is CASSPLPSRGDTQYF. DNA of the CDR3: TGTGCCAGTAGCCCCCTACCCTCGAGAGGAGATACGCAGTATTTT.

The rearrangement joins TRBV11-1 to TRBJ2-2, with a tentative D call TRBD2 (5 bases). CDR1 is SGHAT, CDR2 FQDESV, per germline (reference sequence). Trimming stripped 1 base from V and 5 bases from J, with 11 bases between. The CDR3 is 15 residues long. CDR3 DNA: TGTGCCAGCAGCTTAGTTGGTGGGAGTACCGGGGAGCTGTTTTTT. This translates into CASSLVGGSTGELFF.

The chain employs TRBV5-5 and TRBJ2-5; D gene uncertain. The ends were cut back, 1 base at V and 4 bases at J, with 11 bases in the middle. The CDR3 runs 14 residues. Germline CDR1 and CDR2: SGHKS and YYEKEE (reference sequence). The CDR3 region has the DNA TGTGCCAGCAGCTTGAGGCTAGGCGGAGAGACCCAGTACTTC. Protein: CASSLRLGGETQYF.

The CDR3 reads CASSQDRGYEQYF. DNA of the CDR3: TGCGCCAGCAGCCAAGATAGGGGTTACGAGCAGTACTTC. The rearrangement links TRBV4-3 to TRBJ2-7; D possibly corresponds to TRBD1 (5 bases). The length of the CDR3 is 13 residues. Looked up from germline, CDR1 is LGHNA and CDR2 is YSLEER. V lost 0 bases and J lost 4, with 7 bases in between.

The genes are TRBV2 and TRBJ2-1, with unresolved D. Germline assignment: CDR1 SNHLY and CDR2 FYNNEI. The germline V and J ends were trimmed by 5 bases and 3 bases, with 5 bases remaining between them. The CDR3 length is 12 residues. This CDR3 is CASSPNYNEQFF. The CDR3 DNA is TGTGCCAGCAGTCCGAACTACAATGAGCAGTTCTTC.

This chain connects TRBV29-1 to TRBJ2-5, with 7 bases aligning to TRBD1. Germline values: CDR1 SQVTM, CDR2 ANQGSEA. The CDR3 extends over 14 amino acids. The V and J ends lost 7 bases and 9 bases, in that order; junction bases with no gene match: 17. The CDR3 region is CSARGQPTSEAQYF. CDR3 in DNA: TGCAGCGCCAGGGGACAGCCGACATCGGAGGCCCAGTACTTC. Combining the CDR3 with reference TRBV29-1 and TRBJ2-5 gives the whole variable domain SAVISQKPSRDICQRGTSLTIQCQVDSQVTMMFWYRQQPGQSLTLIATANQGSEATYESGFVIDKFPISRPNLTFSTLTVSNMSPEDSSIYLCSARGQPTSEAQYFGPGTRLLVL.

The chain is built from TRBV27 and TRBJ2-3; D call uncertain. The V gene's germline CDR1 is MNHEY and CDR2 SMNVEV (reference sequence). The germline V and J ends were trimmed by 1 base and 0 bases, with 8 bases remaining between them. The CDR3 totals 15 residues. Here the CDR3 DNA reads TGTGCCAGCAGTTTATTGGGTCTCAGCACAGATACGCAGTATTTT. It codes for CASSLLGLSTDTQYF.

The chain recombines TRBV30 with TRBJ1-4, with D unresolved. The CDR3 is made up of 12 amino acids. Germline V lookup: CDR1 GTSNPN, CDR2 SVGIG (reference sequence). The V end lost 2 bases, the J end lost 11 bases, and 12 bases lay between the germline ends. The CDR3 DNA reads as TGTGCCTGGAGTACGTTCGGGGAGAAACTGTTTTTT. This encodes CAWSTFGEKLFF.

This chain joins TRBV19 and TRBJ1-2; 7 nucleotides line up with TRBD1. CDR1 is LNHDA and CDR2 is SQIVND in the germline V gene (reference sequence). V gave up 5 bases and J gave up 4 bases; unmatched junction bases: 7. The CDR3 extends over 14 amino acids. The CDR3 reads CASSPTTGAYGYTF. The CDR3 DNA reads as TGTGCCAGTAGTCCCACAACAGGGGCCTATGGCTACACCTTC.

This chain links TRBV6-5 with TRBJ1-2; D unresolved. V gave up 0 bases and J gave up 4 bases, with 12 bases separating them. Germline CDR1 reads MNHEY; CDR2 reads SVGAGI. The CDR3 has 15 residues. In DNA, the CDR3 is TGTGCCAGCAGTTACTCTTCTCCGATATTCTATGGCTACACCTTC. Amino acid sequence: CASSYSSPIFYGYTF.

The genes are TRBV6-2 or TRBV6-3 and TRBJ1-6; D gene unclear. Trimming took 0 bases from V and 7 from J, leaving 4 bases between them. CDR1 MNHEY and CDR2 SVGEGT come from the germline V gene. The length of the CDR3 is 13 residues. The CDR3: CASSYSRNSPLHF. Written as DNA, the CDR3 is TGTGCCAGCAGTTACTCAAGGAATTCACCCCTCCACTTT.

The V call is TRBV27, the J call TRBJ2-7, with D possibly being TRBD2 (6 bases). CDR1 is MNHEY and CDR2 is SMNVEV in the germline V gene (reference sequence). Trimming removed 6 bases from V and 3 bases from J, with 18 bases in between. This CDR3 has 15 amino acids. The CDR3 region has the DNA TGTGCCAGCAGGCACATAAGGGACTTCTTCTACGAGCAGTACTTC. Translating it yields CASRHIRDFFYEQYF.